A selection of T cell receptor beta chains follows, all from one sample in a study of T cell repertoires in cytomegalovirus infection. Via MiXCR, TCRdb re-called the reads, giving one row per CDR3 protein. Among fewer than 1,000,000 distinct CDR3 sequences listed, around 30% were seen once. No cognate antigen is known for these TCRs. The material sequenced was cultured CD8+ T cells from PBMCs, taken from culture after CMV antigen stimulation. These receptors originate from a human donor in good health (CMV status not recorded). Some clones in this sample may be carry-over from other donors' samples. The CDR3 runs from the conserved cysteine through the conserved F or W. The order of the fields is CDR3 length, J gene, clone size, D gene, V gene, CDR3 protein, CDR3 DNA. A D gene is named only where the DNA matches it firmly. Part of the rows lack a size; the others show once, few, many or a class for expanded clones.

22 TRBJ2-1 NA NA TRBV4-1 CASSHPPPPGSPDSGSGNGQFF TGCGCCAGCAGCCATCCTCCCCCCCCGGGCAGTCCGGACTCGGGGTCGGGCAACGGGCAGTTCTTC
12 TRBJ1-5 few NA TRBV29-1 CSVGDGNQPQHF TGCAGCGTTGGGGACGGCAATCAGCCCCAGCATTTT
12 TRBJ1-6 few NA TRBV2 CASKGGSSPLHF TGTGCCAGCAAGGGGGGGTCTTCACCCCTCCACTTT
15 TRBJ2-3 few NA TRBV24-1 CATSDLKDLTDTQYF TGTGCCACCAGTGATTTGAAGGACCTCACAGATACGCAGTATTTT
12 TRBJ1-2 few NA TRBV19 CASSTAGSGYTF TGTGCCAGTAGTACAGCCGGAAGTGGCTACACCTTC
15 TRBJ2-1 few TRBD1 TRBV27 CASSADRDSYNEQFF TGTGCCAGCAGTGCCGACAGGGACTCCTACAATGAGCAGTTCTTC
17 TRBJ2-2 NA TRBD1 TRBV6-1 CASSVPLDRGKIGELFF TGTGCCAGCAGTGTACCTTTGGACAGGGGGAAAATCGGGGAGCTGTTTTTT
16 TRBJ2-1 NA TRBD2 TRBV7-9 CASSPSGPSSYNEQFF TGTGCCAGCAGCCCTAGCGGTCCTAGCTCCTACAATGAGCAGTTCTTC
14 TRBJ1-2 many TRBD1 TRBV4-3 CASSQDRVHSGYTF TGCGCCAGCAGCCAGGACAGGGTCCATAGCGGCTACACCTTC
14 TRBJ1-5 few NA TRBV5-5 CASSGDQGNQPQHF TGTGCCAGCAGCGGAGATCAGGGCAATCAGCCCCAGCATTTT
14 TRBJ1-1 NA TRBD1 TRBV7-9 CASSLVDRATEAFF TGTGCCAGCAGCTTAGTTGACAGGGCCACTGAAGCTTTCTTT
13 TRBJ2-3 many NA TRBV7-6 CASSLAVRDTQYF TGTGCCAGCAGCTTAGCGGTCCGGGATACGCAGTATTTT
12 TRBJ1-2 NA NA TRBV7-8 CASSHWETGYTF TGTGCCAGCAGCCACTGGGAGACTGGCTACACCTTC
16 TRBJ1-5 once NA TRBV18 CASSVTELHSNQPQHF TGTGCCAGCTCAGTAACAGAGTTACATAGCAATCAGCCCCAGCATTTT
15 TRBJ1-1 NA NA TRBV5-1 CASSLGPERHTEAFF TGCGCCAGCAGTCTCGGACCCGAAAGGCACACTGAAGCTTTCTTT
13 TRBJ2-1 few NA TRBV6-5 CASSYSSAYEQFF TGTGCCAGCAGTTACTCCAGCGCCTATGAGCAGTTCTTC
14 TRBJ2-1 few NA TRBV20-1 CSARMLREPLQDLF TGCAGTGCTAGGATGTTGAGGGAACCACTACAAGACCTCTTC
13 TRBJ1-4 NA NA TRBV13 CASSLVPNEKLFF TGTGCCAGCAGCTTAGTCCCTAATGAAAAACTGTTTTTT
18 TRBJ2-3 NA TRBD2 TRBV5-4 CASSDGTSPSPNTDTQYF TGTGCCAGCAGCGACGGGACTAGCCCTTCCCCAAACACAGATACGCAGTATTTT
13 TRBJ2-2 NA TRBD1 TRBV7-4 CASSAGQAGELFF TGTGCCAGCAGCGCAGGACAGGCCGGGGAGCTGTTTTTT
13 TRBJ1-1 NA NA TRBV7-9 CASIRRSGPEAFF TGTGCCAGCATAAGGCGCTCGGGGCCTGAAGCTTTCTTT
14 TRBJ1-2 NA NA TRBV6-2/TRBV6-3 CASSYGGGRDGYTF TGTGCCAGCAGTTACGGGGGCGGCAGAGATGGCTACACCTTC
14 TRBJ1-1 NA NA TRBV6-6 CASKGIGLNTEAFF TGTGCCAGCAAAGGTATAGGGCTGAACACTGAAGCTTTCTTT
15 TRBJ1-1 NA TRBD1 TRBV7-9 CASTRGDRANTEAFF TGTGCCAGCACCCGGGGGGACAGGGCGAACACTGAAGCTTTCTTT
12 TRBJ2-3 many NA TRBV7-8 CASSISRDTQYF TGTGCCAGCAGCATCTCAAGAGATACGCAGTATTTT
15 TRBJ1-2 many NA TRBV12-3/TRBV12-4 CASSLDTGPGSGYTF TGTGCCAGCAGTTTAGACACCGGGCCCGGGAGCGGCTACACCTTC
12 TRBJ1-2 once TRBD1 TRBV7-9 CATSTGSYGYIF TGTGCCACCTCGACAGGGAGCTATGGCTACATCTTC
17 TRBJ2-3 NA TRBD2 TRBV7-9 CASRRSSGGQSGDTQYF TGTGCCAGCAGACGTTCTAGCGGGGGCCAATCGGGGGATACGCAGTATTTT
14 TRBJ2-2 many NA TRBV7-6 CASSFPGGTGELFF TGTGCCAGCAGCTTTCCCGGGGGCACCGGGGAGCTGTTTTTT
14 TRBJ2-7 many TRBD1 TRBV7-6 CASSLINRGGEQYF TGTGCCAGCAGCTTAATAAACAGGGGCGGCGAGCAGTACTTC
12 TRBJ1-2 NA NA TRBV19 CASSISPYGYTF TGTGCCAGTAGTATCTCGCCGTATGGCTACACCTTC
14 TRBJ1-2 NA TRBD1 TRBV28 CASTKGTGNYGYTF TGTGCCAGCACCAAAGGGACAGGCAACTATGGCTACACCTTC
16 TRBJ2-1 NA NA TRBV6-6 CASSQERAGLRGEQFF TGTGCCAGCAGTCAAGAGCGGGCGGGCCTAAGGGGTGAGCAGTTCTTC
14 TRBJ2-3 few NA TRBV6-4 CASSASYFTDTQYF TGTGCCAGCAGTGCTTCCTACTTCACAGATACGCAGTATTTT
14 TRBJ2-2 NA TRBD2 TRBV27 CASSFRGGIRELFF TGTGCCAGCAGTTTCCGGGGGGGAATACGGGAGCTGTTTTTT
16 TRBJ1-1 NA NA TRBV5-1 CASSRHDSGVNTEAFF TGCGCCAGCAGCCGACATGACAGTGGGGTGAACACTGAAGCTTTCTTT
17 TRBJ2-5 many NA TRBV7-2 CASSLGRVVGGGETQYF TGTGCCAGCAGCTTAGGCCGGGTCGTCGGAGGGGGTGAGACCCAGTACTTC
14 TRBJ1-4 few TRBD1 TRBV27 CASRPGTVNEKLFF TGTGCCAGCAGACCCGGGACAGTAAATGAAAAACTGTTTTTT
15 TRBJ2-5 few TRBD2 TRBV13 CASSFPSGGTETQYF TGTGCCAGCAGCTTTCCAAGCGGGGGTACGGAGACCCAGTACTTC
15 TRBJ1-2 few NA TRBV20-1 CSARDKRGRLHGYTF TGCAGTGCTAGAGATAAAAGGGGCAGGCTTCATGGCTACACCTTC
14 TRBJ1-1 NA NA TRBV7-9 CASSGGGSPAEAFF TGTGCCAGCAGCGGAGGGGGGAGTCCCGCTGAAGCTTTCTTT
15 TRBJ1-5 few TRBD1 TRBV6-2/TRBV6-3 CASSNRDRAYQPQHF TGTGCCAGCAGTAACCGGGACAGGGCGTATCAGCCCCAGCATTTT
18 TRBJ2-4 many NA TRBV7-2 CASSETGQNDIAKNIQYF TGTGCCAGCAGCGAAACCGGACAGAACGACATAGCCAAAAACATTCAGTACTTC
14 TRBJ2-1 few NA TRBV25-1 CASSENGGWNEQFF TGTGCCAGCAGTGAGAACGGGGGTTGGAATGAGCAGTTCTTC
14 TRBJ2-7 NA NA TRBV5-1 CASSAGAGGWEQYF TGTGCCAGCAGCGCCGGGGCAGGCGGATGGGAGCAGTACTTC
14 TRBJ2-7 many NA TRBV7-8 CASSLYPRAYEQYF TGTGCCAGCAGCCTCTACCCCAGAGCCTACGAGCAGTACTTC
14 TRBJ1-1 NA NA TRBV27 CASSLKPSVPEAFF TGTGCCAGCAGTTTAAAGCCGTCCGTCCCTGAAGCTTTCTTT
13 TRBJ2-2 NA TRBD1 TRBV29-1 CSVEGQGTGELFF TGCAGCGTTGAGGGACAGGGGACCGGGGAGCTGTTTTTT
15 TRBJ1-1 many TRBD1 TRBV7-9 CASSQLRDRGNEAFF TGTGCCAGCAGCCAACTCCGGGACAGGGGCAATGAAGCTTTCTTT
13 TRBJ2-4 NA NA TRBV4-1 CASSQVGINIQYF TGCGCCAGCAGCCAAGTCGGGATAAACATTCAGTACTTC
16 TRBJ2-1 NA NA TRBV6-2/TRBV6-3 CASSPLKDSSYNEQFF TGTGCCAGCAGTCCCCTGAAGGACTCCTCCTACAATGAGCAGTTCTTC